This T cell receptor beta chain was identified in a study of T cell responses to AZD1222 COVID-19 vaccine. As to this clone: The junction shows a germline mismatch at one end, possibly a read error.

This CDR3 region has 13 residues. From germline, CDR1 is SGHTA and CDR2 FQGNSA. Sequencing used immunoSEQ multiplex PCR; TCRdb keeps in-frame clones, though not all of them. The sample comprises over 80,000 clones, approximately 91% of which are singletons, and around 8.6% rests with the top ten. Sequenced here: peripheral blood, sampled 28 days after the second AZD1222 dose. The rearrangement links TRBV7-2 to TRBJ1-3, with D unclear. This sequence was found in an adult who received the AZD1222 COVID-19 vaccine. The CDR3 nucleotides read TGTGCCAACAGCTTTTCCTCTGGAAACACCATATATTTT. This encodes CANSFSSGNTIYF.